Presented here are 21 T cell receptor beta chains from one specimen sequenced in a study of blood T cell repertoires in COVID-19 (dated by TCRdb to 2018 to 2020). Library construction relied on the immunoSEQ multiplex PCR assay. Held by TCRdb, this immuneACCESS table contains in-frame sequences only and omits some clones. Under half of the omission traces to an unresolved V gene where checked; the cause of the rest is unknown. The sample yields 93,000 or so clones; more than 80% were counted once. The ten largest clones add up to 12% of the sample. Sequencing was performed on peripheral blood. Source of these receptors: a human donor in a cohort sampled during active COVID-19.

The rearrangement uses TRBV6-1 and TRBJ1-2, with D possibly matching TRBD1 (5 bases). Germline values: CDR1 MNHNS, CDR2 SASEGT. V was shortened by 0 bases and J by 2 bases, with 7 bases between the two germline ends. CDR3 size: 14 residues. DNA for the CDR3: TGTGCCAGCAGTGAAGCGGGGGGGAACTATGGCTACACCTTC. Encoded protein: CASSEAGGNYGYTF.

This chain uses TRBV9 with TRBJ2-2; D is unresolved. Germline-derived CDR1 and CDR2 are SGDLS and YYNGEE. Trimming took off 0 bases at V and 4 bases at J, with 7 bases between the two ends. The CDR3 contains 14 residues. As DNA, the CDR3 is TGTGCCAGCAGCGTAGGTCACACCACCGGGGAGCTGTTTTTT. It translates to CASSVGHTTGELFF.

The chain combines TRBV24-1 with TRBJ2-3; 7 bases fit TRBD2. V was clipped by 3 bases and J by 5 bases; unmatched bases: 4. Germline lookup yields CDR1 KGHDR and CDR2 SFDVKD. The CDR3 runs 14 residues. The CDR3 coding sequence is TGTGCCACCAGTGATCTGGGGGGGGGAGATACGCAGTATTTT. Protein product: CATSDLGGGDTQYF.

This chain connects TRBV4-1 to TRBJ2-3; 8 positions agree with TRBD2. J lost 5 bases, V lost 4 bases, and 8 bases had no gene match. The CDR3 loop spans 15 amino acids. Germline V gene lookup returns CDR1 MGHRA and CDR2 YSYEKL. The CDR3 sequence: CASSLSGGAGDTQYF. Written as DNA, the CDR3 is TGCGCCAGCAGCCTCTCCGGGGGGGCGGGAGATACGCAGTATTTT.

The chain is built from TRBV5-1 and TRBJ1-4, with TRBD1 matching over 7 bases. Germline-derived CDR1 and CDR2 are SGHRS and YFSETQ. V trimming: 0 bases; J trimming: 5 bases; junction bases outside the gene matches: 4. This CDR3 is 15 amino acids long. The CDR3 DNA is TGCGCCAGCAGCTTGGACGGCAGGGGGAATGAAAAACTGTTTTTT. As protein: CASSLDGRGNEKLFF.

The chain employs TRBV7-9 and TRBJ2-3; TRBD2 might be the D (5 bases). CDR1 and CDR2 from the germline V gene are SEHNR and FQNEAQ (reference sequence). Trimming took 5 bases from V and 0 from J, leaving 12 bases between them. The CDR3 covers 15 residues. CDR3 bases: TGTGCCAGCAGCCCGCCGGGAATTAGCACAGATACGCAGTATTTT. It is translated as CASSPPGISTDTQYF.

The chain links TRBV9 to TRBJ1-6; TRBD1 aligns across 8 bases. The CDR3 runs to 17 residues. Germline V gives CDR1 SGDLS, CDR2 YYNGEE. V shed 3 bases and J 3 bases; nucleotides not matched to a gene: 8. This CDR3 is CASSGPTGVYYNSPLHF. The CDR3 DNA reads TGTGCCAGCAGCGGACCGACAGGGGTTTACTATAATTCACCCCTCCACTTT.

The chain is built from TRBV28 and TRBJ1-2; TRBD1 aligns across 9 bases. The CDR3 consists of 15 residues. The V segment lost 5 bases and the J segment 8 bases; nucleotides outside the gene matches: 12. The germline CDR1 and CDR2 sequences are MDHEN and SYDVKM. Here the CDR3 reads CASSHSGTGILGYTF. As DNA, the CDR3 is TGTGCCAGCAGTCACTCCGGGACAGGGATCCTAGGCTACACCTTC.

This rearrangement joins TRBV2 to TRBJ1-1, with a possible D match to TRBD1 (5 bases). Trimming shortened V by 11 bases and J by 1 base, and 14 bases separated the two germline ends. The CDR3 loop spans 13 amino acids. CDR1 and CDR2 (germline): SNHLY, FYNNEI. The CDR3 spells CAAGGLGNTEAFF. For the CDR3, the DNA is TGTGCCGCGGGGGGTTTGGGGAACACTGAAGCTTTCTTT.

This clone was detected once. The rearrangement uses TRBV5-8 and TRBJ2-6; D uncertain. CDR1 and CDR2 from the germline V gene are SGHTS and YDEGEE. The CDR3 has 16 amino acids. V was clipped by 2 bases and J by 1 base, with 10 bases between them. CDR3 coding DNA: TGTGCCAGCAGCTTCCCTAACCTTTCTGGGGCCAACGTCCTGACTTTC. Encoded protein: CASSFPNLSGANVLTF.

The chain links TRBV6-5 to TRBJ1-1; TRBD1 is a possible D gene (6 bases). V lost 10 bases to trimming and J lost 0 bases, with 12 bases between them. Germline V gives CDR1 MNHEY, CDR2 SVGAGI. CDR3 size: 13 residues. The CDR3 is CATRTGLNTEAFF. CDR3 sequence (DNA): TGTGCCACCCGAACAGGGCTGAACACTGAAGCTTTCTTT.

This clone came up a few times. The V gene is TRBV27, the J gene TRBJ1-1, with TRBD1 as a possible D gene (6 bases). V lost 5 bases, J lost 10 bases, and 17 bases lay in between. CDR1 and CDR2 from the germline V gene are MNHEY and SMNVEV (reference sequence). The CDR3 loop spans 13 amino acids. CDR3 nucleotides: TGTGCCAGCAGTATGCGGACAGCTAACCGAGCTTTCTTT. Its protein is CASSMRTANRAFF.

The chain is built from TRBV5-6 and TRBJ1-5; D not resolved. This CDR3 contains 14 residues. Germline loops: CDR1 SGHDT, CDR2 YYEEEE. Trimming left V 4 bases short and J 3 bases short, with 11 bases between. The CDR3 is CASSTGFDNQPQHF. The CDR3 region has the DNA TGTGCCAGCAGCACCGGGTTTGACAATCAGCCCCAGCATTTT.

This sequence joins TRBV7-2 and TRBJ2-5, with 13 bases matching TRBD2. V gave up 1 base and J gave up 5 bases; unmatched junction bases: 1. Germline CDR1 SGHTA, CDR2 FQGNSA. The CDR3 is 15 amino acids. CDR3 amino acids: CASSLGLAGGETQYF. Written as DNA, the CDR3 is TGTGCCAGCAGCTTAGGACTAGCGGGGGGTGAGACCCAGTACTTC.

The gene calls are TRBV11-2 and TRBJ1-2; maybe TRBD1 (6 bases). The CDR3 length is 14 residues. CDR1 SGHAT and CDR2 FQNNGV come from the germline V gene. Trimming left V 0 bases short and J 4 bases short, with 9 bases between. The CDR3: CASSLDTGSYGYTF. The CDR3 nucleotides read TGTGCCAGCAGCTTAGATACAGGGAGCTATGGCTACACCTTC.

V is TRBV6-5 and J is TRBJ1-1; tentative D call: TRBD1 (5 bases). Trimming stripped 6 bases from V and 6 bases from J, with 8 bases between. CDR3 length equals 11 residues. The germline V gene encodes CDR1 MNHEY and CDR2 SVGAGI. The DNA of the CDR3 is TGTGCCAGCAGCAGGGTCGCTGAAGCTTTCTTT. Translated, it gives CASSRVAEAFF.

As DNA, the CDR3 is TGTGCCAGTAGTATAGGACAGGGAACTAATGAAAAACTGTTTTTT. This gives the protein CASSIGQGTNEKLFF. This chain connects TRBV19 to TRBJ1-4; 7 bases fit TRBD1. This CDR3 contains 15 residues. The V and J ends lost 1 base and 1 base, in that order; junction bases with no gene match: 0. Germline V gene lookup returns CDR1 LNHDA and CDR2 SQIVND (reference sequence).

The chain carries TRBV19 and TRBJ1-4, with 8 bases identical to TRBD1. Germline CDR1 and CDR2: LNHDA and SQIVND (reference sequence). This CDR3 has 13 residues. Trimming took 11 bases from V and 10 from J; bases not matched to a gene: 12. The CDR3 reads CAARGRGRVKLFF. DNA for the CDR3: TGTGCCGCCAGGGGCAGGGGGCGCGTAAAACTGTTTTTT.

The genes are TRBV5-1 and TRBJ1-2; the match to TRBD1 covers 7 bases. Germline V gives CDR1 SGHRS, CDR2 YFSETQ. This CDR3 is built from 14 residues. V lost 4 bases and J lost 5; bases outside the gene matches: 8. CDR3 nucleotides: TGCGCCAGCAGCGTCGACAGGGTCTGGTATGGCTACACCTTC. Translation: CASSVDRVWYGYTF.

The chain has TRBV5-1 and TRBJ2-3; 13 positions agree with TRBD2. Per germline, CDR1 SGHRS and CDR2 YFSETQ. After removal of 3 bases from V and 9 bases from J, the junction contained 4 bases not matched to a gene. CDR3 length: 14 residues. The CDR3 loop is CASSWTSGGGTQYF. In DNA, the CDR3 is TGCGCCAGCAGCTGGACTAGCGGGGGAGGAACGCAGTATTTT.

The chain is built from TRBV9 and TRBJ2-5; 10 positions match TRBD2. CDR3 size: 16 residues. The trim removed 0 bases at V and 4 bases at J, leaving 6 bases unmatched. Germline assignment: CDR1 SGDLS and CDR2 YYNGEE. In DNA form, the CDR3 reads TGTGCCAGCAGCGTAGGGGGAGCGGGGGGGCGAGAGACCCAGTACTTC. This gives the protein CASSVGGAGGRETQYF.